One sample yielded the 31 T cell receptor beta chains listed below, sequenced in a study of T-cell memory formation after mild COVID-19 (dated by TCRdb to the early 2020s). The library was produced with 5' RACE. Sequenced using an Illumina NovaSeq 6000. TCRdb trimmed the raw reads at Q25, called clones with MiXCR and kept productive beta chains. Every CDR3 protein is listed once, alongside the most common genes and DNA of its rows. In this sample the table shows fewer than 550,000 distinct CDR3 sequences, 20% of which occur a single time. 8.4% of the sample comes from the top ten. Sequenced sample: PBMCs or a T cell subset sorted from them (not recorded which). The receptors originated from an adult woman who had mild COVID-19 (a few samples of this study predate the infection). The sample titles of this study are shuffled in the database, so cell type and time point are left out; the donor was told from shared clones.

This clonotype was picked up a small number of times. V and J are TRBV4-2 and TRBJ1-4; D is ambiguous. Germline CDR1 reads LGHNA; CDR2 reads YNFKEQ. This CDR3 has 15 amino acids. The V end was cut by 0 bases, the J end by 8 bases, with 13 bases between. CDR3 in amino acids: CASSQDLGKGEKLFF. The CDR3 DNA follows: TGTGCCAGCAGCCAAGATCTAGGGAAAGGGGAAAAACTGTTTTTT.

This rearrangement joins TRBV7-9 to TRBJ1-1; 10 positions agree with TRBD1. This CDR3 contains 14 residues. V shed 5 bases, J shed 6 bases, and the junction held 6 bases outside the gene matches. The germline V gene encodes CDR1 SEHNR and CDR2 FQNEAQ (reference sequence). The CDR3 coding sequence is TGTGCCAGCAGCCCGAGACAGGGGGCTGCTGAAGCTTTCTTT. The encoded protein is CASSPRQGAAEAFF.

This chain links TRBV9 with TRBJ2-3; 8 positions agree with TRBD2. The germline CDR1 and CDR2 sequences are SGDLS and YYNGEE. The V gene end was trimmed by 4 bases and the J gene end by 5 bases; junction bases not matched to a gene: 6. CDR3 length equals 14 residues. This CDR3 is CASSREGQEDTQYF. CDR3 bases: TGTGCCAGCAGCCGGGAGGGGCAAGAAGATACGCAGTATTTT.

The CDR3 spells CASSYPGTGSGEAFF. The DNA of the CDR3 is TGTGCCAGCAGTTACCCAGGGACAGGATCGGGTGAAGCTTTCTTT. The rearrangement joins TRBV6-2 or TRBV6-3 to TRBJ1-1; TRBD1 matches 8 bases. Germline V gene data show CDR1 as MNHEY and CDR2 as SVGEGT. The CDR3 covers 15 residues. The V gene end was trimmed by 2 bases and the J gene end by 7 bases; junction bases not matched to a gene: 9.

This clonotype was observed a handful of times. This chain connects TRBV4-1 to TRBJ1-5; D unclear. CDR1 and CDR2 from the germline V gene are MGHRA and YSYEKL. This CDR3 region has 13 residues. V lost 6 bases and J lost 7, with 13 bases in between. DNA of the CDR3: TGCGCCAGCAGGGCAGGTTGGGGACAGCCCCAGCATTTT. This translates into CASRAGWGQPQHF.

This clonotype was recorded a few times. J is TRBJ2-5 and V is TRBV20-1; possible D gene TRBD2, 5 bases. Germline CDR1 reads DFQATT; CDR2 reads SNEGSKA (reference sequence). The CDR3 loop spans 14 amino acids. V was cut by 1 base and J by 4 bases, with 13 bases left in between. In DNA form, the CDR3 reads TGCAGTGCTAGAGGCACCTCCCGGGGAGAGACCCAGTACTTC. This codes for CSARGTSRGETQYF.

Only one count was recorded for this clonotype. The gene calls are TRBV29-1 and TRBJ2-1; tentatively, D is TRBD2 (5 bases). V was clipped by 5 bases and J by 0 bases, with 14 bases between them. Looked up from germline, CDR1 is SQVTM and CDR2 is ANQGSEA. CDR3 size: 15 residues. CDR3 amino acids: CSVKGPGSSYNEQFF. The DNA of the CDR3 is TGCAGCGTTAAAGGGCCGGGGAGCTCCTACAATGAGCAGTTCTTC.

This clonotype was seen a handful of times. CDR3 bases: TGTGCCAGCAGCTTGAAGAAATTTAAGAACACTGAAGCTTTCTTT. The encoded protein is CASSLKKFKNTEAFF. The genes are TRBV5-4 and TRBJ1-1; D is uncertain. CDR3 size: 15 residues. V was pared by 1 base and J by 1 base, with 11 bases between. The V gene's germline CDR1 is SGHNT and CDR2 YYREEE (reference sequence).

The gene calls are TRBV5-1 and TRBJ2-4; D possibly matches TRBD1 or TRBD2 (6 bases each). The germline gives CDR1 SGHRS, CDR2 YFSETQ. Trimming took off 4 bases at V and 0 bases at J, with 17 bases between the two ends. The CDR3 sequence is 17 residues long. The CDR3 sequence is CASSAGGWQGAKNIQYF. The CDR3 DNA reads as TGCGCCAGCAGCGCCGGGGGCTGGCAGGGAGCCAAAAACATTCAGTACTTC. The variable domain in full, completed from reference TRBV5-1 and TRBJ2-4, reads KAGVTQTPRYLIKTRGQQVTLSCSPISGHRSVSWYQQTPGQGLQFLFEYFSETQRNKGNFPGRFSGRQFSNSRSEMNVSTLELGDSALYLCASSAGGWQGAKNIQYFGAGTRLSVL.

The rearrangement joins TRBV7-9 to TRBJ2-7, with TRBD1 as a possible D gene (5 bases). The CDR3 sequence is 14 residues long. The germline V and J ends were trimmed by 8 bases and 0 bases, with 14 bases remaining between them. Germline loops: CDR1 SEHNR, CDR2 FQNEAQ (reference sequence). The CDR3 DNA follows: TGTGCCAGCCGAGGACGTGGGGCCTCCTACGAGCAGTACTTC. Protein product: CASRGRGASYEQYF. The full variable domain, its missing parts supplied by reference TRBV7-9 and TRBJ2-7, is DTGVSQNPRHKITKRGQNVTFRCDPISEHNRLYWYRQTLGQGPEFLTYFQNEAQLEKSRLLSDRFSAERPKGSFSTLEIQRTEQGDSAMYLCASRGRGASYEQYFGPGTRLTVT.

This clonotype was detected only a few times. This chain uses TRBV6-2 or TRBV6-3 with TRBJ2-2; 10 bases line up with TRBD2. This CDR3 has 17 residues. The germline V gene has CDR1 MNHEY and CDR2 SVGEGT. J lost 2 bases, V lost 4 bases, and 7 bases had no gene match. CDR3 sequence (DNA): TGTGCCAGCAGTTCCCTCCGGACTAGCGGAAACACCGGGGAGCTGTTTTTT. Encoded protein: CASSSLRTSGNTGELFF.

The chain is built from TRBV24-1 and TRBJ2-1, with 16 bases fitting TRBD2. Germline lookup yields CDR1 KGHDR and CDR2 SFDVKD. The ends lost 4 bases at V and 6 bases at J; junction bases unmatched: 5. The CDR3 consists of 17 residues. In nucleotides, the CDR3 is TGTGCCACCAGTGACCCGGGACTAGCGGGAGGGCCCAATGAGCAGTTCTTC. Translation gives CATSDPGLAGGPNEQFF.

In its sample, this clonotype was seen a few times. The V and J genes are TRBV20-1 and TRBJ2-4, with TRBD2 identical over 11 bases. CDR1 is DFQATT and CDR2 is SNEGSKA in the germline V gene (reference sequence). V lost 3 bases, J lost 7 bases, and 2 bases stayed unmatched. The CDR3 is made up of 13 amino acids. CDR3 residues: CSASGTSGNIQYF. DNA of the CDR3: TGCAGTGCTAGTGGGACTAGCGGTAACATTCAGTACTTC.

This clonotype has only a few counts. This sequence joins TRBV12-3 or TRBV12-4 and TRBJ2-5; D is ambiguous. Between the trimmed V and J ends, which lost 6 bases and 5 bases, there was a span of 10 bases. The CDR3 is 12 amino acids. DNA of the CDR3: TGTGCCAGCAGCCTCAAGATGGAGACCCAGTACTTC. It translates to CASSLKMETQYF.

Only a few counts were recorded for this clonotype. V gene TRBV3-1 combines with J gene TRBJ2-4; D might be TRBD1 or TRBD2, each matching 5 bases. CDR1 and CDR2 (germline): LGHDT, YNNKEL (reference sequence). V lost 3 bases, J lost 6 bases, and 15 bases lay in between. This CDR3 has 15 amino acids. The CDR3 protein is CASSHLAWGLNIQYF. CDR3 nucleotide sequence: TGTGCCAGCAGCCACTTGGCGTGGGGGTTAAACATTCAGTACTTC.

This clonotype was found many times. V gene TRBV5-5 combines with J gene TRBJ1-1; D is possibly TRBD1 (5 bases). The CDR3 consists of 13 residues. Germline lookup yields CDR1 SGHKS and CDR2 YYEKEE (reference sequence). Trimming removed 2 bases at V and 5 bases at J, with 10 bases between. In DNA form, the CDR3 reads TGTGCCAGCAGCTTTGGGGGGAAGACTGAAGCTTTCTTT. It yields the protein CASSFGGKTEAFF. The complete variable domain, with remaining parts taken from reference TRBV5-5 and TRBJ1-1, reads DAGVTQSPTHLIKTRGQQVTLRCSPISGHKSVSWYQQVLGQGPQFIFQYYEKEERGRGNFPDRFSARQFPNYSSELNVNALLLGDSALYLCASSFGGKTEAFFGQGTRLTVV.

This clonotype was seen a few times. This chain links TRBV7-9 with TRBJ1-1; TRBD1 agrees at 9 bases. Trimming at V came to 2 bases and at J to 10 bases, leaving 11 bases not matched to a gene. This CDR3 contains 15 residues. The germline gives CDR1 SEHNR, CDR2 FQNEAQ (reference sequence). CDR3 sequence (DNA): TGTGCCAGCAGCTTATTCCGGGACAGGGCGAGAGGAGCTTTCTTT. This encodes CASSLFRDRARGAFF.

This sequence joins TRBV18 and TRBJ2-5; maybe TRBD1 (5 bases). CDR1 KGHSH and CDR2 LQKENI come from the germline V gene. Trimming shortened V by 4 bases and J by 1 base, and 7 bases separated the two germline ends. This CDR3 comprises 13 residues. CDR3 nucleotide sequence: TGTGCCAGCTCACAACAGGTCCAAGAGACCCAGTACTTC. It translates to CASSQQVQETQYF. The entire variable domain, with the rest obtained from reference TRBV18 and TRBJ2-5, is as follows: NAGVMQNPRHLVRRRGQEARLRCSPMKGHSHVYWYRQLPEEGLKFMVYLQKENIIDESGMPKERFSAEFPKEGPSILRIQQVVRGDSAAYFCASSQQVQETQYFGPGTRLLVL.

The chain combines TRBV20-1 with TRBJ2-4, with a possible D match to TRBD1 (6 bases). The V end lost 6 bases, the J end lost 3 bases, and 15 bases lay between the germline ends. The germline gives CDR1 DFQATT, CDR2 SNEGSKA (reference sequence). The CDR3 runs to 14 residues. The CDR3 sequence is CSARGGFRKNIQYF. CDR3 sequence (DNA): TGCAGTGCCCGAGGGGGATTTCGCAAAAACATTCAGTACTTC.

CDR3 residues: CASHYGGPISTDTQYF. The CDR3 DNA follows: TGTGCCAGTCATTACGGGGGCCCGATAAGCACAGATACGCAGTATTTT. The V call is TRBV27, the J call TRBJ2-3; D possibly matches TRBD1 or TRBD2 (6 bases each). Germline-derived CDR1 and CDR2 are MNHEY and SMNVEV (reference sequence). V was shortened by 9 bases and J by 0 bases, with 19 bases between the two germline ends. The CDR3 consists of 16 residues.

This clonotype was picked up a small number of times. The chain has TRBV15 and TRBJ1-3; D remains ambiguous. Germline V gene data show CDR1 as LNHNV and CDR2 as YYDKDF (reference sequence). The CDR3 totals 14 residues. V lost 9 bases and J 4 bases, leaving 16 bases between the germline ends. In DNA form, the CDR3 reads TGTGCCACGGCTTTGGGCTCGGCGGGAAACACCATATATTTT. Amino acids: CATALGSAGNTIYF.

This chain's CDR3 is CASSYKTGTANTGELFF. The CDR3 DNA reads TGTGCCAGCAGTTACAAAACCGGGACAGCTAACACCGGGGAGCTGTTTTTT. This chain uses TRBV6-2 or TRBV6-3 with TRBJ2-2; 7 bases fit TRBD1. Trimming at V came to 2 bases and at J to 2 bases, leaving 8 bases not matched to a gene. Germline CDR1 reads MNHEY; CDR2 reads SVGEGT. The CDR3 runs to 17 residues.

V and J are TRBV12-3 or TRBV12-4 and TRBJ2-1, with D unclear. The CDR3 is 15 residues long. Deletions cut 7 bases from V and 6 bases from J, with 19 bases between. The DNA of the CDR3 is TGTGCCAGCAACTCAGCCGACTTGTTACGCAATGAGCAGTTCTTC. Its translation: CASNSADLLRNEQFF.

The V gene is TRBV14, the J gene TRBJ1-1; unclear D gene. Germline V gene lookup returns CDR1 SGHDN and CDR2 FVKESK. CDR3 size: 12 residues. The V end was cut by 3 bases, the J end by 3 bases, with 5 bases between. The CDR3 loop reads CASSQGHTEAFF. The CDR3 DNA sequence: TGTGCCAGCAGCCAGGGTCACACTGAAGCTTTCTTT.

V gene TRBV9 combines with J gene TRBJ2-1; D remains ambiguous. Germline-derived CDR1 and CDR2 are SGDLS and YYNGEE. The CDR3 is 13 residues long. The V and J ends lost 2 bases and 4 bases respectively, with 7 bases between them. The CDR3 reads CASSVDRYNEQFF. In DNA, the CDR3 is TGTGCCAGCAGCGTCGACCGTTACAATGAGCAGTTCTTC. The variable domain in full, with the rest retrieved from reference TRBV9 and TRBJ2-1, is DSGVTQTPKHLITATGQRVTLRCSPRSGDLSVYWYQQSLDQGLQFLIQYYNGEERAKGNILERFSAQQFPDLHSELNLSSLELGDSALYFCASSVDRYNEQFFGPGTRLTVL.

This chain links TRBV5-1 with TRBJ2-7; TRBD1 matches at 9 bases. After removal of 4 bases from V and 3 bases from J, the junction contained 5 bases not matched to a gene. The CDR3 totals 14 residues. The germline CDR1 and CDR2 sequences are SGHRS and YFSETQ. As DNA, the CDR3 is TGCGCCAGCAGCACACAGGGGGCTTTCTACGAGCAGTACTTC. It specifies CASSTQGAFYEQYF.

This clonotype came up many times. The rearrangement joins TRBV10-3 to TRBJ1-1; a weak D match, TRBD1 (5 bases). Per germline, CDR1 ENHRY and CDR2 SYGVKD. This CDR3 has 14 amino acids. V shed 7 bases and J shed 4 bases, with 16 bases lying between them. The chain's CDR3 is CAITRTLTGTEAFF. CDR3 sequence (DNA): TGTGCCATCACCAGGACACTCACCGGCACTGAAGCTTTCTTT.

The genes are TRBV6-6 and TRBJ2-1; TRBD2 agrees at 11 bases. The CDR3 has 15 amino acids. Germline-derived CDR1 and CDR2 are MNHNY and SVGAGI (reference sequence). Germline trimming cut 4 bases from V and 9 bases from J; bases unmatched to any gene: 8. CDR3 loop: CASSFLLAGDGEQFF. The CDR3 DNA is TGTGCCAGCAGTTTCCTACTAGCGGGAGATGGTGAGCAGTTCTTC.

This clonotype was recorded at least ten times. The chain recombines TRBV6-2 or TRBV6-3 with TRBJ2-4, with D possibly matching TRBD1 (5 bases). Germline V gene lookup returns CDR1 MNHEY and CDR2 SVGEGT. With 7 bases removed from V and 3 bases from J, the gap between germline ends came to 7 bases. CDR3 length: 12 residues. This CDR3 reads CASTDSKNIQYF. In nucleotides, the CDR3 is TGTGCCAGCACCGACAGCAAAAACATTCAGTACTTC.

The CDR3 loop is CAWSVGGGPYNEQFF. The CDR3 DNA reads TGTGCCTGGAGTGTGGGAGGGGGCCCCTACAATGAGCAGTTCTTC. The chain joins TRBV30 to TRBJ2-1; D assignment may be TRBD1 or TRBD2 (7 bases each). The CDR3 sequence is 15 residues long. The germline V gene has CDR1 GTSNPN and CDR2 SVGIG (reference sequence). The V end lost 0 bases, the J end lost 2 bases, and 11 bases lay between the germline ends.

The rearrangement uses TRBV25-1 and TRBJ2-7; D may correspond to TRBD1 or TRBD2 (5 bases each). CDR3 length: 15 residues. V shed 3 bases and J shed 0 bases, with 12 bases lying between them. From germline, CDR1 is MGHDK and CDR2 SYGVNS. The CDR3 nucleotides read TGTGCCAGCAGTGATGACCGGGGCTTCTCCTACGAGCAGTACTTC. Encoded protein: CASSDDRGFSYEQYF.